These 30 T cell receptor beta chains were all obtained from the same sample, sequenced in a study of post-analysis software for immune sequencing data. Their target antigens are unknown. Whole-study findings and limits: TRBV5-6, TRBV5-1 and TRBV20-1 were among four or five TRBV segments more frequent in patients than controls.

Incorporated into the TCR beta cDNA libraries were unique molecular identifiers, which served to reduce PCR and sequencing biases. TCRdb analysed the PCR reads with MiXCR anew, one entry per CDR3 protein. This sample has hundreds of thousands of distinct CDR3 sequences, with around 40% found just once. Sequencing was done on a sample of blood. The receptors were sampled from a girl aged 10-17 years with multiple sclerosis.

The V call is TRBV28, the J call TRBJ1-4; D gene ambiguous. The V and J ends lost 4 bases and 7 bases respectively, with 7 bases between them. Germline CDR1 and CDR2: MDHEN and SYDVKM. This CDR3 spans 12 amino acids. CDR3 coding DNA: TGTGCCAGCAGTTCGGCGGGTGAAAAACTGTTTTTT. Protein sequence: CASSSAGEKLFF.

This clonotype was detected ten times or more. One base away lies a much larger clone, so this may be a sequencing read error. The chain joins TRBV27 to TRBJ2-7; TRBD2 matches at 10 bases. V gave up 3 bases and J gave up 7 bases; unmatched junction bases: 9. The CDR3 is 15 residues long. From germline, CDR1 is MNHEY and CDR2 SMNVEV (reference sequence). CDR3 in DNA: TGTGCCAGCAGTTTCAGGGCTAGCGGGAGCCAAGAGCAGTACTTC. This encodes CASSFRASGSQEQYF.

The chain recombines TRBV28 with TRBJ2-5; 7 bases match TRBD2. Germline values: CDR1 MDHEN, CDR2 SYDVKM. The CDR3 totals 12 residues. Trimming took 2 bases from V and 9 from J; bases not matched to a gene: 3. DNA of the CDR3: TGTGCCAGCAGTTTACGGGGGGAGGCCCAGTACTTC. Amino acid sequence: CASSLRGEAQYF. Variable domain in full (rest from reference TRBV28 and TRBJ2-5): DVKVTQSSRYLVKRTGEKVFLECVQDMDHENMFWYRQDPGLGLRLIYFSYDVKMKEKGDIPEGYSVSREKKERFSLILESASTNQTSMYLCASSLRGEAQYFGPGTRLLVL.

The chain combines TRBV27 with TRBJ2-7; 10 bases fit TRBD2. CDR3 size: 15 residues. The trim removed 2 bases at V and 3 bases at J, leaving 4 bases unmatched. Germline V gene sequence: CDR1 MNHEY, CDR2 SMNVEV (reference sequence). The CDR3 loop is CASSLVLAGIYEQYF. CDR3 DNA: TGTGCCAGCAGTTTAGTACTAGCGGGAATCTACGAGCAGTACTTC.

The chain joins TRBV4-1 to TRBJ2-5, with TRBD1 identical over 7 bases. Germline CDR1 is MGHRA and CDR2 is YSYEKL. The CDR3 runs to 14 residues. Unmatched junction bases numbered 5, after V lost 4 bases and J lost 3 bases. The CDR3: CASSPQTGEETQYF. In nucleotides, the CDR3 is TGCGCCAGCAGCCCTCAAACAGGGGAAGAGACCCAGTACTTC.

Comments on this clonotype: This may come from a read error, since a much larger clone is one base off. V and J are TRBV7-2 and TRBJ2-5, with D uncertain. CDR1 and CDR2 from the germline V gene are SGHTA and FQGNSA. V was clipped by 8 bases and J by 5 bases, with 15 bases between them. The CDR3 runs to 13 residues. This CDR3 is CASSDQSYETQYF. For the CDR3, the DNA is TGTGCCAGCTCAGATCAATCTTATGAGACCCAGTACTTC.

This clonotype has just a few counts. The V gene is TRBV12-3 or TRBV12-4, the J gene TRBJ2-4; 8 nucleotides agree with TRBD2. Trimming took 3 bases from V and 5 from J; bases not matched to a gene: 6. The CDR3 is 15 amino acids. CDR3 bases: TGTGCCAGCAGTTTCGGGGGGGATGGCGAAAACATTCAGTACTTC. It specifies CASSFGGDGENIQYF.

The chain carries TRBV7-3 and TRBJ2-1, with TRBD2 matching 16 bases. The J segment lost 6 bases and the V segment lost 5 bases, leaving 13 bases of the junction unmatched. The CDR3 has 19 amino acids. Germline V gene data show CDR1 as SGHTA and CDR2 as FQGTGA. CDR3 region: CASSLGTSGRGIGVNEQFF. Written as DNA, the CDR3 is TGTGCCAGCAGCCTTGGGACTAGCGGGAGGGGTATCGGGGTCAATGAGCAGTTCTTC.

The V call is TRBV5-6, the J call TRBJ2-5, with 9 bases fitting TRBD1. The DNA end favors TRBJ2-7, so the J call may be wrong. This CDR3 region has 16 residues. Germline loops: CDR1 SGHDT, CDR2 YYEEEE. In DNA form, the CDR3 reads TGTGCCAGCAGCGGAGGACAGGGGCTCCCTTCATACGAGCAGTACTTC. As protein: CASSGGQGLPSYEQYF.

This clonotype was found once. This chain uses TRBV7-2 with TRBJ2-1; D may be TRBD1 (6 bases). Trimming removed 4 bases from V and 4 bases from J, with 11 bases in between. CDR3 size: 14 residues. Germline lookup yields CDR1 SGHTA and CDR2 FQGNSA. CDR3 sequence (DNA): TGTGCCAGCAGCTCGACAGGCCCTTACAATGAGCAGTTCTTC. This encodes CASSSTGPYNEQFF.

The gene calls are TRBV28 and TRBJ2-1; 11 positions agree with TRBD2. This CDR3 contains 15 residues. Germline V gene sequence: CDR1 MDHEN, CDR2 SYDVKM. After removal of 6 bases from V and 8 bases from J, the junction contained 9 bases not matched to a gene. The CDR3 loop is CASSPGLAEYDEQFF. Here the CDR3 DNA reads TGTGCCAGCAGCCCGGGACTAGCGGAATACGATGAGCAGTTCTTC.

V usage is TRBV2 and J usage is TRBJ2-5; 9 bases fit TRBD1. This CDR3 has 16 amino acids. Germline lookup yields CDR1 SNHLY and CDR2 FYNNEI. The ends lost 3 bases at V and 5 bases at J; junction bases unmatched: 10. CDR3 DNA: TGTGCCAGCAGTGACGGACAGGGGACCCTTTGGGAGACCCAGTACTTC. It specifies CASSDGQGTLWETQYF.

This clonotype showed up just a few times. The chain couples TRBV5-1 to TRBJ2-5; D ambiguous. The closer fit of TRBJ2-7 to the DNA end suggests the J call may be wrong. The CDR3 covers 12 residues. Germline CDR1 is SGHRS and CDR2 is YFSETQ. The CDR3 DNA reads as TGCGCCAGCAGCTCACCGTCTATCGAGCAGTACTTC. Translation: CASSSPSIEQYF.

The genes are TRBV11-2 and TRBJ2-7, with TRBD2 as a possible D gene (5 bases). CDR3 length: 12 amino acids. Trimming shortened V by 5 bases and J by 6 bases, and 11 bases separated the two germline ends. Germline-derived CDR1 and CDR2 are SGHAT and FQNNGV. Here the CDR3 DNA reads TGTGCCAGCAGCCCCCGGGGTAGCGAGCAGTACTTC. It encodes CASSPRGSEQYF.

CDR3 nucleotide sequence: TGTGCCAGCAGCCTCCCGGACGGGCGCGAGCAGTACTTC. Residues: CASSLPDGREQYF. This chain joins TRBV7-6 and TRBJ2-7; D call uncertain. The germline V and J ends were trimmed by 5 bases and 6 bases, with 14 bases remaining between them. The germline V gene has CDR1 SGHVS and CDR2 FNYEAQ. The CDR3 consists of 13 residues.

This chain links TRBV12-3 or TRBV12-4 with TRBJ2-4; 8 bases are shared with TRBD1. The DNA end lines up better with TRBJ2-7; the J call may be wrong. This CDR3 spans 13 amino acids. CDR3 in DNA: TGTGCCAGCAGTCGTCAGGGGGCTAACGAGCAGTACTTC. Residues: CASSRQGANEQYF.

The V call is TRBV29-1, the J call TRBJ2-5; the D gene is possibly TRBD2 (7 bases). Germline-derived CDR1 and CDR2 are SQVTM and ANQGSEA. V was clipped by 2 bases and J by 5 bases, with 12 bases between them. This CDR3 is built from 13 residues. CDR3 in DNA: TGCAGCGTTGAAATACAGGGAGGGGAGACCCAGTACTTC. As protein: CSVEIQGGETQYF.

The chain has TRBV9 and TRBJ2-6; 10 bases are shared with TRBD1. CDR3 length: 18 residues. CDR1 SGDLS and CDR2 YYNGEE come from the germline V gene. J lost 0 bases, V lost 4 bases, and 7 bases had no gene match. The CDR3 nucleotides read TGTGCCAGCAGCTCAAGACAGGGGGCAAGCTCTGGGGCCAACGTCCTGACTTTC. Encoded protein: CASSSRQGASSGANVLTF. The variable domain in full, with the rest retrieved from reference TRBV9 and TRBJ2-6, is DSGVTQTPKHLITATGQRVTLRCSPRSGDLSVYWYQQSLDQGLQFLIQYYNGEERAKGNILERFSAQQFPDLHSELNLSSLELGDSALYFCASSSRQGASSGANVLTFGAGSRLTVL.

This sequence joins TRBV19 and TRBJ1-5; 7 bases are shared with TRBD1. V was clipped by 1 base and J by 4 bases; unmatched bases: 16. The germline CDR1 and CDR2 sequences are LNHDA and SQIVND (reference sequence). This CDR3 contains 19 residues. This chain's CDR3 is CASSIVDYRKTGRNQPQHF. The DNA for the CDR3 is TGTGCCAGTAGTATAGTTGATTACCGCAAGACAGGGAGGAATCAGCCCCAGCATTTT.

The rearrangement joins TRBV29-1 to TRBJ1-5; 7 positions match TRBD1. This CDR3 comprises 13 residues. Trimming at V came to 6 bases and at J to 2 bases, leaving 4 bases not matched to a gene. The germline gives CDR1 SQVTM, CDR2 ANQGSEA. This chain's CDR3 is CSVVTGGNQPQHF. CDR3 DNA: TGCAGCGTCGTTACAGGGGGCAATCAGCCCCAGCATTTT.

This sequence joins TRBV28 and TRBJ1-6; perhaps TRBD1 as D (5 bases). Germline-derived CDR1 and CDR2 are MDHEN and SYDVKM. This CDR3 spans 15 amino acids. Trimming took 5 bases from V and 9 from J, leaving 17 bases between them. The CDR3 spells CASSPGLRSSSPLHF. The CDR3 DNA sequence: TGTGCCAGCAGTCCGGGACTGAGGTCGAGTTCACCCCTCCACTTT. The entire variable domain, with the rest obtained from reference TRBV28 and TRBJ1-6, is as follows: DVKVTQSSRYLVKRTGEKVFLECVQDMDHENMFWYRQDPGLGLRLIYFSYDVKMKEKGDIPEGYSVSREKKERFSLILESASTNQTSMYLCASSPGLRSSSPLHFGNGTRLTVT.

V usage is TRBV5-1 and J usage is TRBJ2-2; 7 bases fit TRBD1. The CDR3 is made up of 16 amino acids. Germline V gene data show CDR1 as SGHRS and CDR2 as YFSETQ. Trimming removed 2 bases from V and 5 bases from J; junction bases left unmatched: 9. For the CDR3, the DNA is TGCGCCAGCAGCTTATCCGGGACAGTAACAACCGGGGAGCTGTTTTTT. Amino acid sequence: CASSLSGTVTTGELFF.

The V gene is TRBV28, the J gene TRBJ2-7; 8 bases are a match to TRBD2. V was pared by 4 bases and J by 3 bases, with 8 bases of the junction left unmatched. Germline lookup yields CDR1 MDHEN and CDR2 SYDVKM. The CDR3 length is 15 residues. The CDR3 nucleotides read TGTGCCAGCAGTTCTGCGGGAGGCCCAAGCTACGAGCAGTACTTC. This translates into CASSSAGGPSYEQYF.

This chain connects TRBV6-1 to TRBJ2-3; 8 nucleotides match TRBD2. Germline trimming cut 6 bases from V and 6 bases from J; bases unmatched to any gene: 14. Germline V gene data show CDR1 as MNHNS and CDR2 as SASEGT. The CDR3 is 16 amino acids. The DNA for the CDR3 is TGTGCCAGCAGCCCCGGGACTAGGGGGGAAGTGGATACGCAGTATTTT. Residues: CASSPGTRGEVDTQYF.

The V call is TRBV6-2 or TRBV6-3, the J call TRBJ1-1; D gene uncertain. Germline loops: CDR1 MNHEY, CDR2 SVGEGT. V shed 6 bases and J shed 3 bases, with 20 bases lying between them. CDR3 length: 16 amino acids. The CDR3 DNA sequence: TGTGCCAGCAGCACTTCCCCACAGATCCCTTACACTGAAGCTTTCTTT. It codes for CASSTSPQIPYTEAFF.

With respect to this clonotype: Mismatch with germline at one junction end may stem from a read error. The chain couples TRBV7-8 to TRBJ2-7; possible D gene TRBD2, 5 bases. Per the germline V gene, CDR1 is SGHVS and CDR2 is FQNEAQ. This CDR3 has 14 residues. The DNA of the CDR3 is TGTGCCAGCAGCGTAGCCCTACCCGGGGTCGAGCAGTACTTC. It is translated as CASSVALPGVEQYF. The full variable domain, in which reference TRBV7-8 and TRBJ2-7 provide the parts outside the CDR3, is GAGVSQSPRYKVAKRGQDVALRCDPISGHVSLFWYQQALGQGPEFLTYFQNEAQLDKSGLPSDRFFAERPEGSVSTLKIQRTQQEDSAVYLCASSVALPGVEQYFGPGTRLTVT.

V and J are TRBV7-3 and TRBJ2-5; D may match TRBD1 or TRBD2 (6 bases each). This CDR3 is built from 15 residues. The V end lost 1 base, the J end lost 5 bases, and 14 bases lay between the germline ends. In germline, CDR1 is SGHTA, CDR2 FQGTGA. DNA of the CDR3: TGTGCCAGCAGCTTAAGTGGGGGGCCAGGCGAGACCCAGTACTTC. Amino acids: CASSLSGGPGETQYF. Full variable domain (remainder filled in from reference TRBV7-3 and TRBJ2-5): GAGVSQTPSNKVTEKGKYVELRCDPISGHTALYWYRQSLGQGPEFLIYFQGTGAADDSGLPNDRFFAVRPEGSVSTLKIQRTERGDSAVYLCASSLSGGPGETQYFGPGTRLLVL.

The chain carries TRBV20-1 and TRBJ1-1, with D perhaps TRBD1 (6 bases). Germline CDR1 DFQATT, CDR2 SNEGSKA (reference sequence). This CDR3 has 14 amino acids. V shed 6 bases and J shed 11 bases, with 25 bases lying between them. The CDR3 region is CSAHDRDGGPTAFF. CDR3 nucleotide sequence: TGCAGTGCCCACGACAGAGATGGGGGGCCAACGGCTTTCTTT.

Remarks on this clonotype: With a much larger clone just one base away, this may be a read error. The chain joins TRBV15 to TRBJ2-7; the match to TRBD2 covers 12 bases. Germline CDR1 LNHNV, CDR2 YYDKDF (reference sequence). The V segment lost 5 bases and the J segment 3 bases; nucleotides outside the gene matches: 17. This CDR3 comprises 19 residues. The CDR3 sequence: CATSGQETSGSLGGYEQYF. The CDR3 bases are TGTGCCACCAGCGGGCAAGAGACTAGCGGGAGCTTAGGTGGCTACGAGCAGTACTTC.

The CDR3 loop is CASGDPPNYEQYF. The DNA of the CDR3 is TGTGCCAGCGGGGATCCGCCTAACTACGAGCAGTACTTC. The rearrangement links TRBV6-2 or TRBV6-3 to TRBJ2-7; D uncertain. CDR1 and CDR2 (germline): MNHEY, SVGEGT. Trimming stripped 8 bases from V and 3 bases from J, with 14 bases between. There are 13 residues in the CDR3.